This T cell receptor (beta chain) is drawn from a study of blood T cell repertoires in COVID-19. Per the study methods: Cell counts per sample came from amplifying reference gene primers. This table comes from immunoSEQ multiplex PCR, and its TCRdb copy is limited to in-frame clones, with some not included. V, J and clone size reflect that table, while D and trimming were determined from the DNA. Of roughly 380,000 clones in the sample, around 91% were seen once. Germline trimming cut 3 bases from V and 4 bases from J; bases unmatched to any gene: 4. This CDR3 region has 14 residues. CDR1 is SGDLS, CDR2 YYNGEE, per germline. One Seattle source followed patients from active infection through their disease course.

The sequenced sample consisted of peripheral blood. The gene calls are TRBV9 and TRBJ2-5, with TRBD1 identical over 9 bases. The sequence derives from a middle-aged woman with COVID-19, enrolled during active disease. CDR3 nucleotides: TGTGCCAGCAGCGCGGGACAGGGTCGAGAGACCCAGTACTTC. It translates to CASSAGQGRETQYF.